This TCR beta chain was obtained from a study of T cell responses to AZD1222 COVID-19 vaccine. A word on this clone: Its antigen remains unknown.

General study results and limits: Spike-specific TCR breadth rose after two AZD1222 doses, and depth rose as well. Scientists sampled the repertoires only once the peak T cell response had passed. Donors were largely white British and mainly female; clonal diversity was possibly underestimated.

Generated by immunoSEQ multiplex PCR, the TCRdb table keeps only in-frame clones and is missing some. The repertoire consists of around 80,000 clones, with around 85% occurring once and the leading ten covering about 10%. CDR1 is SGHAT and CDR2 is FQNNGV in the germline V gene. This CDR3 has 15 amino acids. V lost 0 bases, J lost 4 bases, and 13 bases lay in between. The rearrangement links TRBV11-2 to TRBJ2-7; D is ambiguous. Sequencing was performed on peripheral blood, taken 28 days after the second AZD1222 dose. This TCR derives from an adult who received the AZD1222 COVID-19 vaccine. The CDR3 region is CASSLEGLGGYEQYF. The DNA for the CDR3 is TGTGCCAGCAGCTTAGAAGGCTTGGGTGGTTACGAGCAGTACTTC.